This T cell receptor beta chain appears in the sequencing data of a study of read filtering for tumor transcriptome and immune sequencing. Trimming shortened V by 6 bases and J by 1 base, and 10 bases separated the two germline ends. The CDR3 has 14 amino acids. CDR1 is SNHLY and CDR2 is FYNNEI in the germline V gene. The library was built from about 0.4 ug RNA with molecular barcoded adaptors for alpha/delta and beta/gamma chains. MiXCR, applied by TCRdb to the reads, yields one record per CDR3 protein. This sample has approximately 140,000 distinct CDR3 sequences, with under 15% found just once. The chain recombines TRBV2 with TRBJ1-5; D gene unclear. This receptor was identified in a donor over 35 with multiple myeloma. Sequencing was carried out using a population of CD138-negative cells sorted from bone marrow. This CDR3 is CASRTGLSNQPQHF. CDR3 DNA: TGTGCCAGCAGGACCGGACTAAGCAATCAGCCCCAGCATTTT.